The present T cell receptor (beta chain) was sequenced within a study of cytomegalovirus exposure and HLA in healthy donors. To note about this clone: The antigen is undetermined.

This PCR relied on a set of 60 Vbeta primers and 13 Jbeta primers. Using immunoSEQ multiplex PCR, the repertoire was profiled, and TCRdb retains in-frame clones only, with some absent. The table shows more than 85,000 clones, with around 75% occurring only once. Overall study results and limits: Sequencing probably produced one cluster of sequence variants that were highly shared.

Sequencing input: PBMCs. This sequence was found in a man aged 30 to 39 in good health and CMV-seronegative.

The CDR3 region is CASSLGKPSSYNSPLHF. CDR3 coding DNA: TGTGCCAGCAGCCTCGGTAAGCCGAGCTCCTATAATTCACCCCTCCACTTT. The J gene is TRBJ1-6, the V gene TRBV7-9; no reliable D call. This CDR3 is built from 17 residues. Trimming removed 5 bases from V and 0 bases from J, with 14 bases in between. The germline gives CDR1 SEHNR, CDR2 FQNEAQ (reference sequence).